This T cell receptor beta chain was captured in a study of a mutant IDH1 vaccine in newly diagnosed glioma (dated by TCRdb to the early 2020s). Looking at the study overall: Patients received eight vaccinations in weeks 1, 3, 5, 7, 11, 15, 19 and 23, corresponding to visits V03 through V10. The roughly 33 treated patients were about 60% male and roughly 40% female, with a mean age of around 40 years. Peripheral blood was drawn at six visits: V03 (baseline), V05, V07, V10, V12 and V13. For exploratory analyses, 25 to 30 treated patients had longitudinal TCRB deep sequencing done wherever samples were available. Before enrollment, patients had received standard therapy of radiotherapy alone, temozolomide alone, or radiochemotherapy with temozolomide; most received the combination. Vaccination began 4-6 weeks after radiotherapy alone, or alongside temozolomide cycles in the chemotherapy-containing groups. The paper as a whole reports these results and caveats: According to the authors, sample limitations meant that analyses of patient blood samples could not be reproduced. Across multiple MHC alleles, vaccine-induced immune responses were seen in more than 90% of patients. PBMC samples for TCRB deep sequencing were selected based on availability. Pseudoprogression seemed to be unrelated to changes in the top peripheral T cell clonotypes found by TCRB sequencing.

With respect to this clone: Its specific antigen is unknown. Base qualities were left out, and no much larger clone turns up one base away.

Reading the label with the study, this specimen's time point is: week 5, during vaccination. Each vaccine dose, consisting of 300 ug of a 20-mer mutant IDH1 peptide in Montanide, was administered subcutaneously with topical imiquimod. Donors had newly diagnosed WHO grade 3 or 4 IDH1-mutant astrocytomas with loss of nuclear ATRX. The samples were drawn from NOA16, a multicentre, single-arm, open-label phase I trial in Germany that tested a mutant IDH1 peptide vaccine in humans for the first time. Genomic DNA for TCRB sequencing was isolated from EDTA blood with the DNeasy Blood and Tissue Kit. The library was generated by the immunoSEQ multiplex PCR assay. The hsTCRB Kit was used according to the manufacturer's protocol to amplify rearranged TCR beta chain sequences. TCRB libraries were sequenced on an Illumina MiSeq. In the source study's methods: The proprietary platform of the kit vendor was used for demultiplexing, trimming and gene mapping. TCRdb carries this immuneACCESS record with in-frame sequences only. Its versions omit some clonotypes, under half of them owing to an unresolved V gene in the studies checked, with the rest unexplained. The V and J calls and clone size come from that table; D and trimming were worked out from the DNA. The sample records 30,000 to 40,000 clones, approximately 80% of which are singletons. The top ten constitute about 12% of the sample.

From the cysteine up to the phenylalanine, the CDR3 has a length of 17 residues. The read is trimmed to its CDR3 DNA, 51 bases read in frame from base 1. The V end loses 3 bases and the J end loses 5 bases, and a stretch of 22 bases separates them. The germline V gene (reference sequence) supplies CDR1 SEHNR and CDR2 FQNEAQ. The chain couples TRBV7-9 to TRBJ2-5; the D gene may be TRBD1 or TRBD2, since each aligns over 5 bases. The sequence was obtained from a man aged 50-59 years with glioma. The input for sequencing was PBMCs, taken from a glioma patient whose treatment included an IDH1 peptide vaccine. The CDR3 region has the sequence CASSLYVGRGPKETQYF. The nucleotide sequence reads TGTGCCAGCAGCTTGTACGTCGGACGGGGCCCAAAGGAGACCCAGTACTTC.